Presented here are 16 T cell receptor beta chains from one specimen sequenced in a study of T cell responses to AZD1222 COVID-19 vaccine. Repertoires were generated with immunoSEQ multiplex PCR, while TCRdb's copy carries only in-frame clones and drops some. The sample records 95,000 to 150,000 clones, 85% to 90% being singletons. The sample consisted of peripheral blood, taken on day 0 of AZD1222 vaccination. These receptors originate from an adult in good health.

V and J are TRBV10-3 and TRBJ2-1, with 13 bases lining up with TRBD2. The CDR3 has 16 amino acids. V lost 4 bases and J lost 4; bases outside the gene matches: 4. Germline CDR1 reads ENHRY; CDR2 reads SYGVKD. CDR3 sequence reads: CAISVGTSGKYNEQFF. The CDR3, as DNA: TGTGCCATCAGTGTCGGGACTAGCGGGAAATACAATGAGCAGTTCTTC.

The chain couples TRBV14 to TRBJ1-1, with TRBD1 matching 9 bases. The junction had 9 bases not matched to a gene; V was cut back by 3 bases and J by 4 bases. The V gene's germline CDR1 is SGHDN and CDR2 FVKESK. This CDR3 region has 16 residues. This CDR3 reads CASSQGYRGRITEAFF. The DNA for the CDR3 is TGTGCCAGCAGCCAGGGGTACAGGGGGCGTATCACTGAAGCTTTCTTT.

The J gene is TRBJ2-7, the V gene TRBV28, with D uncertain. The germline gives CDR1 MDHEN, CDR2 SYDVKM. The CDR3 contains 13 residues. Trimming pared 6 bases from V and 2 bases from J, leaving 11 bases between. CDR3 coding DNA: TGTGCCAGCAGCTCCTCTGTCCCCTACGAGCAGTACTTC. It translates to CASSSSVPYEQYF.

CDR3 loop: CASSQDWSGGDGYTF. Written as DNA, the CDR3 is TGCGCCAGCAGCCAAGATTGGTCAGGGGGCGATGGCTACACCTTC. The chain recombines TRBV4-3 with TRBJ1-2; TRBD1 matches 8 bases. Trimming cost V 0 bases and J 6 bases; bases outside gene matches: 6. Germline CDR1 LGHNA, CDR2 YSLEER. The CDR3 length is 15 residues.

This CDR3 is CASSPTGTDLYGYTF. CDR3 coding DNA: TGTGCCAGCTCACCGACAGGGACCGATCTCTATGGCTACACCTTC. The chain links TRBV18 to TRBJ1-2; 7 bases fit TRBD1. V trimming: 3 bases; J trimming: 4 bases; junction bases outside the gene matches: 8. The CDR3 runs to 15 residues. Germline V CDR1 and CDR2: KGHSH, LQKENI.

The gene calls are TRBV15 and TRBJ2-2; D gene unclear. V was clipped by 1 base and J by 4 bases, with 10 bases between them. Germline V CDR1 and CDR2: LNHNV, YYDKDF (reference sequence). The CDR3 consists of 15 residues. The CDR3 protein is CATSRAYPSTGELFF. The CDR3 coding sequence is TGTGCCACCAGCAGAGCTTACCCTTCCACCGGGGAGCTGTTTTTT.

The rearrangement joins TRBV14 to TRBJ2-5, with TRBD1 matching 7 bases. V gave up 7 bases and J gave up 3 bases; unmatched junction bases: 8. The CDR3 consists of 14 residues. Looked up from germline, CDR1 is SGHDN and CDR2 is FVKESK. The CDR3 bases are TGTGCCAGCACTATGACAGGGTGGGAAGAGACCCAGTACTTC. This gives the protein CASTMTGWEETQYF.

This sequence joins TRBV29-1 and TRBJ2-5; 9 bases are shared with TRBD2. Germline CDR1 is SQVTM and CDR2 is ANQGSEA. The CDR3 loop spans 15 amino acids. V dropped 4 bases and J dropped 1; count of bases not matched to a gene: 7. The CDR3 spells CSVGGGRAPQETQYF. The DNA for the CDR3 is TGCAGCGTTGGTGGCGGGAGGGCCCCCCAAGAGACCCAGTACTTC. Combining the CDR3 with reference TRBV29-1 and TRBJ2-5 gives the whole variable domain SAVISQKPSRDICQRGTSLTIQCQVDSQVTMMFWYRQQPGQSLTLIATANQGSEATYESGFVIDKFPISRPNLTFSTLTVSNMSPEDSSIYLCSVGGGRAPQETQYFGPGTRLLVL.

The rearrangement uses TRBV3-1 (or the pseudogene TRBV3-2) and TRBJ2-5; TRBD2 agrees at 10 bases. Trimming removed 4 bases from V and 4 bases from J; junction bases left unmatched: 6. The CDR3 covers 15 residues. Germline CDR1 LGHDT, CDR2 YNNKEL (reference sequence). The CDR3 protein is CASSPGPSGGETQYF. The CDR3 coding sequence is TGTGCCAGCAGCCCGGGGCCTAGCGGGGGAGAGACCCAGTACTTC.

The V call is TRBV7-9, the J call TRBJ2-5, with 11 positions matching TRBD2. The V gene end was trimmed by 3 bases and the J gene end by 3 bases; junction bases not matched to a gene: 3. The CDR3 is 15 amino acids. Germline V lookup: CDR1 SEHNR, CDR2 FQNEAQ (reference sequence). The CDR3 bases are TGTGCCAGCAGCTTGCCGGGACTAGCGGAAGAGACCCAGTACTTC. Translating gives CASSLPGLAEETQYF.

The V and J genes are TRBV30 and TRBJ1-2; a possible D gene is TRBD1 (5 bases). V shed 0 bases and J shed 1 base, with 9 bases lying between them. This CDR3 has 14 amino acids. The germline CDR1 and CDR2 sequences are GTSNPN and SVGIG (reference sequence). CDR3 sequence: CAWSVFQGNYGYTF. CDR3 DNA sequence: TGTGCCTGGAGTGTATTCCAGGGTAACTATGGCTACACCTTC.

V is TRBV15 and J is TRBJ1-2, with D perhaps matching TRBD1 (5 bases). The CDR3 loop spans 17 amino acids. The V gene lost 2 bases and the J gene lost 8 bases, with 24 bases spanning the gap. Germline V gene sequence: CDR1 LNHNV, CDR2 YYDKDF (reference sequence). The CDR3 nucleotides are TGTGCCACCAGCAGATCCCATCTACGTAGGGGAGAGGAGGGCTACACCTTC. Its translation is CATSRSHLRRGEEGYTF.

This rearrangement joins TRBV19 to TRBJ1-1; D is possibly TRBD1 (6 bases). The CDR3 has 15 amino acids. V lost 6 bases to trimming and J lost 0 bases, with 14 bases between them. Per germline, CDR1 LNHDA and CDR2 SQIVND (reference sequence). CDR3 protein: CASSPVGGLNTEAFF. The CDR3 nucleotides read TGTGCCAGTAGCCCCGTGGGGGGCCTGAACACTGAAGCTTTCTTT.

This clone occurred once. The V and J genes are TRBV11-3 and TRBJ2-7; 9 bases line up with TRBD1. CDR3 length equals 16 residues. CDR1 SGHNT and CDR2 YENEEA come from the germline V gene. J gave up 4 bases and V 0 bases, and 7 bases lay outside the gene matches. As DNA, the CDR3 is TGTGCCAGCAGCTTAGATCCCACAGGGGGCAGGTACGAGCAGTACTTC. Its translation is CASSLDPTGGRYEQYF.

CDR3 protein: CASSPPGLAGGGEQYF. CDR3 bases: TGTGCCAGCTCACCTCCGGGACTAGCGGGAGGTGGCGAGCAGTACTTC. The V call is TRBV18, the J call TRBJ2-7, with 15 nucleotides matching TRBD2. This CDR3 has 16 amino acids. Germline CDR1 KGHSH, CDR2 LQKENI. V was clipped by 3 bases and J by 6 bases; unmatched bases: 6.

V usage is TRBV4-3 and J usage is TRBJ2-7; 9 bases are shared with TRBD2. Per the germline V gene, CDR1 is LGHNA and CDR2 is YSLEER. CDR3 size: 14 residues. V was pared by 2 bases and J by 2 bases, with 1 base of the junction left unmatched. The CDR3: CASSQIAGAYEQYF. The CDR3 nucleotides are TGCGCCAGCAGCCAAATAGCGGGAGCCTACGAGCAGTACTTC.